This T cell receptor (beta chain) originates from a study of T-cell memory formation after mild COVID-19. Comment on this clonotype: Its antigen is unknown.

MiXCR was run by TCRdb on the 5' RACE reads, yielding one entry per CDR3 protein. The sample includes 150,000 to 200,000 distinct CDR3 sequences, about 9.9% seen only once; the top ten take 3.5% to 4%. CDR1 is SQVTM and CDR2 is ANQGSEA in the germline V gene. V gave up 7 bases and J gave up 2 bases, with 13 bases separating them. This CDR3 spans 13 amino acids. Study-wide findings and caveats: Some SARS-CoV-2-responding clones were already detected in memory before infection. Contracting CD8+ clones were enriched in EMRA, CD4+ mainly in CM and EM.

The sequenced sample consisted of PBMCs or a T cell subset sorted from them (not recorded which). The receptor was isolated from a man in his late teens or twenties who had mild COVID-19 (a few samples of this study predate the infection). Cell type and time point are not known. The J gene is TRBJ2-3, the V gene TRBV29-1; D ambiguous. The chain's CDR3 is CSEVRGLTDTQYF. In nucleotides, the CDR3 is TGCAGCGAAGTGCGAGGCCTCACAGATACGCAGTATTTT.